The T cell receptor (beta chain) under discussion was sequenced for a study of immune heterogeneity within non-small cell lung tumors. About the study: Tumors were classified as 4 squamous cell carcinomas, about ten non-squamous carcinomas and 1 not otherwise specified.

General observations from the study: High-frequency T-cell receptor beta clonotypes differed largely between individual patients. Identical dominant CDR3 beta clonotypes recurred across tumor sites within a patient, alongside site-unique high-frequency clones. Local T-cell repertoire clonality was correlated with local tumor mutational burden, and the correlation was positive. It was moderate in strength but statistically significant (R approximately 0.34).

Details on this clonotype: Its antigen is still unknown.

With 2 bases clipped from V and 12 bases from J, the junction kept 9 bases outside the gene matches. CDR3 length: 15 amino acids. Per sample, approximately 570 ng of bulk tumor genomic DNA was the template used. Biopsy collection occurred during surgery, with several far-apart biopsies per primary tumor. Untreated, newly diagnosed non-small cell lung cancer patients underwent curative surgery. TCR beta CDR3 amplification used multiplex PCR with 32 V and 13 J primers. TCRdb passed the multiplex PCR reads through MiXCR, listing each CDR3 protein once. The sample contains 1,500 to 2,500 distinct CDR3 sequences, just under 30% of which appear only once.

The clonotype was recovered from a woman between 45 and 65 years old with non-small cell lung cancer. The sequenced material came from lung tumor tissue. The chain couples TRBV12-3 or TRBV12-4 to TRBJ2-1; TRBD1 matches 11 bases. The DNA of the CDR3 is TGTGCCAGCAGTTTAACGGGACAGGGGGGTCATGTGCAGTTCTTC. It translates to CASSLTGQGGHVQFF.